This T cell receptor (beta chain) was captured by sequencing in a study of CD8+CD57+ T cells in acquired aplastic anemia. Study-wide results and limits: Levels of CD8+ Simpson's diversity were not significantly distinct in patients versus controls. Researchers report that approximately 28 CD8+ CDR3 sequences appeared in both patients and controls.

Whoever was chosen for sequencing had shown CD8+CD57+ cell expansion by flow cytometry. The template for TCR beta VDJ and CDR3 sequence profiling was genomic DNA. TCRdb reprocessed the reads via MiXCR and lists one record per CDR3 protein. The sample holds 150,000 to 170,000 distinct CDR3 sequences, approximately 52% seen once. This clonotype was detected many times. Antigen: not known. This CDR3 is built from 13 residues. J gave up 7 bases and V 7 bases, and 5 bases lay outside the gene matches. Germline loops: CDR1 LGHNT, CDR2 FRNRAP. V is TRBV12-5 and J is TRBJ2-1; 9 bases are a match to TRBD2. The sample consisted of sorted CD4+, CD8+, or CD8+CD57+ T cells (not recorded which) from PBMCs. This TCR was sampled from a human donor with aplastic anemia. CDR3 nucleotides: TGTGCTAGTGATGGCGGGGGGGCAAATGAGCAGTTCTTC. Its protein is CASDGGGANEQFF.